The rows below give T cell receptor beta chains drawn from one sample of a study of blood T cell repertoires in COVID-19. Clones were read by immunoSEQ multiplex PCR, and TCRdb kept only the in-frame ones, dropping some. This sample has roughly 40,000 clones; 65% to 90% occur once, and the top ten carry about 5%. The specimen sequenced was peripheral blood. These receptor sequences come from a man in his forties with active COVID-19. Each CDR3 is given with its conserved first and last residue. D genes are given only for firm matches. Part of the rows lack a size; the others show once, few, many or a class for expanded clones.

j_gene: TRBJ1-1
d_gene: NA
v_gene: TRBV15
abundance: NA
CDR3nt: TGTGCCACCGCTATGAACACTGAAGCTTTCTTT
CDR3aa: CATAMNTEAFF

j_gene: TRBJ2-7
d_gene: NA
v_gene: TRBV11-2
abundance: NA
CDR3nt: TGTGCCAGCAGCGCAACCTCCTACCACGAGCAGTACTTC
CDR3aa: CASSATSYHEQYF

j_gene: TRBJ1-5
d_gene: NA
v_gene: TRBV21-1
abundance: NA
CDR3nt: TGTGCCAGCAGCAAAAGGGGATACGGCCAGCCCCAGCATTTT
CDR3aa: CASSKRGYGQPQHF

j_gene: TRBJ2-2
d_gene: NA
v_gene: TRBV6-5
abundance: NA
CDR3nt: TGTGCCAGCAGTAAGCGTCCGAACACCGGGGAGCTGTTTTTT
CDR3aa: CASSKRPNTGELFF

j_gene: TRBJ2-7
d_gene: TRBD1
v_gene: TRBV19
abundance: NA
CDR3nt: TGTGCCAGTAGTACACAGGGGGCCTTTTACGAGCAGTACTTC
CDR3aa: CASSTQGAFYEQYF

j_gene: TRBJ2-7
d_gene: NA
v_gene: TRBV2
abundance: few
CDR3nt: TGTGCCAGCAGTGAAGGTTCCCTCTCCTACGAGCAGTACTTC
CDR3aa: CASSEGSLSYEQYF

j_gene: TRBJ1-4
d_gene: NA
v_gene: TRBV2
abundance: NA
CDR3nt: TGTGCCAGCAAACGGGTCGCAACTAATGAAAAACTGTTTTTT
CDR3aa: CASKRVATNEKLFF

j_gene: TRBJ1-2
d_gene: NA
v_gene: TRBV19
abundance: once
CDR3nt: TGTGCCAGTAATCTCAGGGATTCCCATGGCTACACCTTC
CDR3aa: CASNLRDSHGYTF

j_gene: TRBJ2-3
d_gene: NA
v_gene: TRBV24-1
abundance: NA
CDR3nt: TGTGCCACCAGTGACGCCAGGTGGGCGTCGCAGTATTTT
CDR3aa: CATSDARWASQYF

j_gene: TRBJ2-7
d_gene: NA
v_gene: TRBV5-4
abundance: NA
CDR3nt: TGTGCCAGCAGCTTGGGACAGCTTTACGAGCAGTACTTC
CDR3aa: CASSLGQLYEQYF

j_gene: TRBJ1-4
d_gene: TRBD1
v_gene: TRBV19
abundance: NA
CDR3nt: TGTGCCAGTTTCGGACAGGGAGGTGCAACTAATGAAAAACTGTTTTTT
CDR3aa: CASFGQGGATNEKLFF

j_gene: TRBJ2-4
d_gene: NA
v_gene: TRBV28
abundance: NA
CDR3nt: TGTGCCAGCAGACCGACCCAAGAGGAAAACATTCAGTACTTC
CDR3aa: CASRPTQEENIQYF

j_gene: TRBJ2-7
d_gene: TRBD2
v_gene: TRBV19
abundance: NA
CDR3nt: TGTGCCAGTACGGACATCGCTAGCGGGTCCTACGAGCAGTACTTC
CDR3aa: CASTDIASGSYEQYF

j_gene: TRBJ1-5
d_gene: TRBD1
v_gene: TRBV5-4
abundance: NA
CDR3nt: TGTGCCAGCAGCACGGACAGGGGATCGCAGCCCCAGCATTTT
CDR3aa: CASSTDRGSQPQHF

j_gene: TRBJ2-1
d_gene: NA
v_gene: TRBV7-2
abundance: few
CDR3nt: TGTGCCAGCAGCTTAGACCCTCAGCGCGATGAGCAGTTCTTC
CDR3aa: CASSLDPQRDEQFF

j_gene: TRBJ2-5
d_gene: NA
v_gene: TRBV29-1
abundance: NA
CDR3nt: TGCAGCGCCGCCGGGTACCCCTGGGAGACCCAGTACTTC
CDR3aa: CSAAGYPWETQYF

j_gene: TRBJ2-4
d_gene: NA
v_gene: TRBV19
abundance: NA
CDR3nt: TGTGCCAGTAGTATCACAACTAGCCCCAAAAACATTCAGTACTTC
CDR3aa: CASSITTSPKNIQYF

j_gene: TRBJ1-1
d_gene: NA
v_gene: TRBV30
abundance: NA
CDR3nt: TGTGCCTGGAGTGGAACAGGCCCGATTATGAACACTGAAGCTTTCTTT
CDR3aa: CAWSGTGPIMNTEAFF

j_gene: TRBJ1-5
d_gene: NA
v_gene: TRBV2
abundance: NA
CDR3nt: TGTGCCAGTCGAAGGGAGGGGTCTCAGCCCCAGCATTTT
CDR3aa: CASRREGSQPQHF

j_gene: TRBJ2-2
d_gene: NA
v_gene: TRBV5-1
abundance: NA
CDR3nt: TGCGCCAGCAACACCAGGGGTACCAACGCGAACACCGGGGAGCTGTTTTTT
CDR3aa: CASNTRGTNANTGELFF

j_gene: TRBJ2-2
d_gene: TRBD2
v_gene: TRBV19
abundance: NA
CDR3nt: TGTGCCAGTTTATGGCCGGGACTAGCGGGTCCCGGGGAGCTGTTTTTT
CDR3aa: CASLWPGLAGPGELFF

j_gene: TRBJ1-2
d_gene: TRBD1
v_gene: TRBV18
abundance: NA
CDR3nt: TGTGCCAGCTCACCAGGAACAGGGGCGGATGGCTACACCTTC
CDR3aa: CASSPGTGADGYTF

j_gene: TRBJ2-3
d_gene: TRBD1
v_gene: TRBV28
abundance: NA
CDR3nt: TGTGCCAGCAGTTTATGGGACAGGGGGCGAGATACGCAGTATTTT
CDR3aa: CASSLWDRGRDTQYF

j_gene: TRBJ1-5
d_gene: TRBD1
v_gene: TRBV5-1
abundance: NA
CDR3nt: TGCGCCAGCAGCTTGTCAGGGGGTGGAGGTCAGCCCCAGCATTTT
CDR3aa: CASSLSGGGGQPQHF

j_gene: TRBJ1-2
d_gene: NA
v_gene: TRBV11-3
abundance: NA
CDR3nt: TGTGCCAGCACGACACCGAACTATGGCTACACCTTC
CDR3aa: CASTTPNYGYTF

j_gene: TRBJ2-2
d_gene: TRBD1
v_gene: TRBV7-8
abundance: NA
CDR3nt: TGTGCCAGCAGCAAACAAGGACAGGGGGTGAACACCGGGGAGCTGTTTTTT
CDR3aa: CASSKQGQGVNTGELFF

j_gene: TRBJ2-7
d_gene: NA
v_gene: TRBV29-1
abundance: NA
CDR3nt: TGCAGCGTTTTGGCTCCCGACAGCTCCTACGAGCAGTACTTC
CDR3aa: CSVLAPDSSYEQYF

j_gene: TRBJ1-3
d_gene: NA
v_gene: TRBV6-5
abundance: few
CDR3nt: TGTGCCAGCAGGATAGTAAGCTCTGGAAACACCATATATTTT
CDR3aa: CASRIVSSGNTIYF